This TCR beta chain stems from a study of shared clonotypes between healthy human individuals. Study summary: Sampling drew on donors who were a couple of women and a few men aged 18 to 49.

CDR1 is SQVTM and CDR2 is ANQGSEA in the germline V gene. The CDR3 contains 14 residues. Clones were sequenced by immunoSEQ multiplex PCR, and TCRdb holds only the in-frame ones, with some missing. The repertoire has more than 900,000 clones, about four fifths of them found once; the top ten carry roughly 0.61%. This chain joins TRBV29-1 and TRBJ2-7; 7 bases agree with TRBD2. The DNA end favors TRBJ2-1, so the J call may be wrong. This TCR derives from a man aged 18 to 30 in good health. Some clones in this sample may be carry-over from other donors' samples. Sequenced input: memory CD4+ T cells from PBMCs. Subset meaning: CD45RA-negative fraction. CDR3 DNA sequence: TGCAGCGTTGATATGGCTAGCGGTTACAATGAGCAGTTCTTC. Residues: CSVDMASGYNEQFF.